This TCR beta chain was identified in a study of identical twins. Concerning this clonotype: The junction and the germline gene differ at one end; a read error may be behind it.

TCRdb re-derived calls from the 5' RACE reads in MiXCR, one entry per CDR3 protein. The table lists about 1.7 million distinct CDR3 sequences, less than 35% of them singletons, with around 0.25% in the top ten. The germline gives CDR1 ENHRY, CDR2 SYGVKD. The CDR3 runs 11 residues. The TCR sequence derives from a newborn girl in good health. The sequencing input was cord blood. This chain joins TRBV10-3 and TRBJ1-2; D uncertain. For the CDR3, the DNA is TGTGCCAGCAGTGAGGGTATTGGCTACACCTTC. Translation gives CASSEGIGYTF.